One and the same sample provided the 21 T cell receptor beta chains below, sequenced in a study of T cell responses to AZD1222 COVID-19 vaccine. Generated by immunoSEQ multiplex PCR, the TCRdb table keeps only in-frame clones and is missing some. The sample carries around 130,000 clones, about 94% recorded once. Sequenced material: peripheral blood, taken on day 0 of AZD1222 vaccination. The receptors were gathered from an adult in good health.

The chain employs TRBV7-6 and TRBJ2-3; TRBD2 aligns across 12 bases. This CDR3 is built from 16 residues. Trimming cost V 2 bases and J 4 bases; bases outside gene matches: 4. The germline V gene has CDR1 SGHVS and CDR2 FNYEAQ. CDR3 amino acids: CASSLSTSGGADTQYF. CDR3 nucleotides: TGTGCCAGCAGCTTATCGACTAGCGGGGGTGCAGATACGCAGTATTTT.

V gene TRBV21-1 combines with J gene TRBJ1-5. TRBV21-1 is reported as a pseudogene. The CDR3 spans 18 residues. The CDR3 nucleotides read TGTGCCAGCAGCAATGGGGCTGGGGGGGTAGCCCTCAATCAGCCCCAGCATTTT. Encoded protein: CASSNGAGGVALNQPQHF.

The table lists this clone with a count of one. V is TRBV29-1 and J is TRBJ1-2; TRBD1 aligns across 9 bases. Germline values: CDR1 SQVTM, CDR2 ANQGSEA. The CDR3 loop spans 14 amino acids. Germline trimming cut 0 bases from V and 5 bases from J; bases unmatched to any gene: 4. DNA for the CDR3: TGCAGCGTTGAAGATAAGACAGGGGGTTATGGCTACACCTTC. It translates to CSVEDKTGGYGYTF. The full variable domain, its missing parts supplied by reference TRBV29-1 and TRBJ1-2, is SAVISQKPSRDICQRGTSLTIQCQVDSQVTMMFWYRQQPGQSLTLIATANQGSEATYESGFVIDKFPISRPNLTFSTLTVSNMSPEDSSIYLCSVEDKTGGYGYTFGSGTRLTVV.

The chain combines TRBV3-1 (or the pseudogene TRBV3-2) with TRBJ2-5; 7 nucleotides align to TRBD1. Trimming removed 3 bases from V and 3 bases from J; junction bases left unmatched: 13. The CDR3 length is 17 residues. CDR1 and CDR2 (germline): LGHDT, YNNKEL (reference sequence). The CDR3 region has the DNA TGTGCCAGCAGCCACCACTGGACAGGTGTGTGGAAAGAGACCCAGTACTTC. Translated, it gives CASSHHWTGVWKETQYF.

This clone has a handful of counts. CDR3 nucleotide sequence: TGTGCCAGCAGCCACAACAGGCTCGCTGAAGCTTTCTTT. Protein product: CASSHNRLAEAFF. The rearrangement uses TRBV3-1 (or the pseudogene TRBV3-2) and TRBJ1-1; D may be TRBD1 (5 bases). V was shortened by 3 bases and J by 6 bases, with 11 bases between the two germline ends. Germline-derived CDR1 and CDR2 are LGHDT and YNNKEL (reference sequence). This CDR3 is built from 13 residues.

The chain couples TRBV2 to TRBJ1-4; D is unresolved. Trimming removed 5 bases at V and 3 bases at J, with 13 bases between. Germline loops: CDR1 SNHLY, CDR2 FYNNEI. The CDR3 is made up of 15 amino acids. CDR3 sequence reads: CASSPSPWANEKLFF. DNA for the CDR3: TGTGCCAGCAGTCCCTCGCCGTGGGCTAATGAAAAACTGTTTTTT.

This chain joins TRBV7-2 and TRBJ1-5, with a weak D call TRBD1 (5 bases). Germline CDR1 and CDR2: SGHTA and FQGNSA. V was trimmed by 5 bases and J by 4 bases, leaving 9 bases between them. This CDR3 has 13 amino acids. This CDR3 reads CASSPRGNQPQHF. For the CDR3, the DNA is TGTGCCAGCAGCCCCCGGGGGAATCAGCCCCAGCATTTT.

The chain links TRBV27 to TRBJ2-7; 11 bases fit TRBD1. Germline-derived CDR1 and CDR2 are MNHEY and SMNVEV (reference sequence). The CDR3 extends over 14 amino acids. V was pared by 3 bases and J by 3 bases, with 1 base of the junction left unmatched. This CDR3 is CASSLGQGGYEQYF. CDR3 DNA: TGTGCCAGCAGTTTGGGACAGGGGGGCTACGAGCAGTACTTC.

The chain uses TRBV5-1 and TRBJ1-4; 7 bases map to TRBD1. The CDR3 has 15 amino acids. The V and J ends lost 4 bases and 0 bases, in that order; junction bases with no gene match: 3. Germline V gene lookup returns CDR1 SGHRS and CDR2 YFSETQ. As DNA, the CDR3 is TGCGCCAGCAGCCGACAGGGTACAACTAATGAAAAACTGTTTTTT. As protein: CASSRQGTTNEKLFF.

V gene TRBV28 combines with J gene TRBJ2-7; perhaps TRBD1 as D (6 bases). Trimming pared 1 base from V and 4 bases from J, leaving 11 bases between. The CDR3 has 14 residues. The germline CDR1 and CDR2 sequences are MDHEN and SYDVKM. The CDR3 region has the DNA TGTGCCAGCAGTTTATCGGGGACAAGATACGAGCAGTACTTC. It translates to CASSLSGTRYEQYF.

This chain connects TRBV10-3 to TRBJ2-2; D gene unclear. The germline V and J ends were trimmed by 2 bases and 1 base, with 8 bases remaining between them. The V gene's germline CDR1 is ENHRY and CDR2 SYGVKD. The CDR3 length is 15 residues. The CDR3 loop reads CAISEPSENTGELFF. CDR3 nucleotide sequence: TGTGCCATCAGTGAGCCGAGCGAGAACACCGGGGAGCTGTTTTTT.

V is TRBV30 and J is TRBJ1-5, with 7 positions matching TRBD1. The CDR3 spans 13 residues. CDR1 is GTSNPN and CDR2 is SVGIG in the germline V gene (reference sequence). The junction had 10 bases not matched to a gene; V was cut back by 3 bases and J by 11 bases. CDR3 sequence: CAWSLRGGSAQHF. The CDR3, as DNA: TGTGCCTGGAGCCTCAGGGGGGGGTCGGCCCAGCATTTT.

This sequence joins TRBV7-9 and TRBJ1-1, with 12 bases fitting TRBD1. In germline, CDR1 is SEHNR, CDR2 FQNEAQ (reference sequence). Trimming removed 3 bases from V and 8 bases from J; junction bases left unmatched: 4. The CDR3 sequence is 14 residues long. The CDR3 DNA sequence: TGTGCCAGCAGCTTGTCCGGGACAGGGGGCGAAGCTTTCTTT. It yields the protein CASSLSGTGGEAFF.

This rearrangement joins TRBV2 to TRBJ2-7; the D gene is possibly TRBD1 (5 bases). The V and J ends lost 7 bases and 7 bases respectively, with 11 bases between them. CDR1 and CDR2 from the germline V gene are SNHLY and FYNNEI. The CDR3 is 11 amino acids. The CDR3 bases are TGTGCCAGCATAGGGGTGGGGGAGCAGTACTTC. It yields the protein CASIGVGEQYF.

The V gene is TRBV4-1, the J gene TRBJ1-3; 7 positions agree with TRBD1. Per the germline V gene, CDR1 is MGHRA and CDR2 is YSYEKL. The CDR3 covers 19 residues. Unmatched junction bases numbered 17, after V lost 4 bases and J lost 2 bases. The CDR3 is CASSPPGQPFWRPGNTIYF. The CDR3 DNA follows: TGCGCCAGCAGCCCACCGGGACAGCCATTTTGGAGGCCTGGAAACACCATATATTTT.

This chain links TRBV5-4 with TRBJ2-2; D is uncertain. Looked up from germline, CDR1 is SGHNT and CDR2 is YYREEE (reference sequence). The CDR3 runs 15 residues. V dropped 1 base and J dropped 0 bases, with 7 bases sitting between them. The CDR3 sequence is CASSLSSSNTGELFF. The CDR3 DNA reads as TGTGCCAGCAGCTTGAGCAGTTCGAACACCGGGGAGCTGTTTTTT. Full variable domain (outside the CDR3, taken from reference TRBV5-4 and TRBJ2-2): ETGVTQSPTHLIKTRGQQVTLRCSSQSGHNTVSWYQQALGQGPQFIFQYYREEENGRGNFPPRFSGLQFPNYSSELNVNALELDDSALYLCASSLSSSNTGELFFGEGSRLTVL.

The rearrangement joins TRBV11-2 to TRBJ2-3; D might be TRBD2 (6 bases). The germline V and J ends were trimmed by 0 bases and 4 bases, with 14 bases remaining between them. The CDR3 consists of 16 residues. CDR1 and CDR2 from the germline V gene are SGHAT and FQNNGV. In DNA, the CDR3 is TGTGCCAGCAGCTTAGATCGGAGGGGCGGATCAGATACGCAGTATTTT. This codes for CASSLDRRGGSDTQYF.

The DNA of the CDR3 is TGTGCCAGCAGCTCCTTGACAGGTGGTAGTGAAGCTTTCTTT. Translating it yields CASSSLTGGSEAFF. V gene TRBV7-8 combines with J gene TRBJ1-1; D may be TRBD1 (6 bases). Germline CDR1 reads SGHVS; CDR2 reads FQNEAQ. The V end lost 4 bases, the J end lost 7 bases, and 16 bases lay between the germline ends. The CDR3 consists of 14 residues.

The rearrangement links TRBV7-2 to TRBJ2-1; D unresolved. Trimming removed 5 bases from V and 6 bases from J, with 14 bases in between. The CDR3 totals 14 residues. Germline loops: CDR1 SGHTA, CDR2 FQGNSA. The CDR3 coding sequence is TGTGCCAGCAGCCCCCAGATTGAGACCAATGAGCAGTTCTTC. Its translation: CASSPQIETNEQFF.

J is TRBJ2-1 and V is TRBV25-1; D is unresolved. From germline, CDR1 is MGHDK and CDR2 SYGVNS. V dropped 5 bases and J dropped 4 bases, with 9 bases sitting between them. The CDR3 is 13 amino acids. The CDR3: CASSTPPYNEQFF. Written as DNA, the CDR3 is TGTGCCAGCAGTACCCCCCCGTACAATGAGCAGTTCTTC.

The chain links TRBV19 to TRBJ2-1; 10 positions agree with TRBD2. Germline CDR1 is LNHDA and CDR2 is SQIVND (reference sequence). V shed 5 bases, J shed 15 bases, and the junction held 7 bases outside the gene matches. This CDR3 region has 12 residues. CDR3 sequence (DNA): TGTGCCAGTAGTCATCCTAGCGGGGGTTTGTTCTTC. Translated: CASSHPSGGLFF.